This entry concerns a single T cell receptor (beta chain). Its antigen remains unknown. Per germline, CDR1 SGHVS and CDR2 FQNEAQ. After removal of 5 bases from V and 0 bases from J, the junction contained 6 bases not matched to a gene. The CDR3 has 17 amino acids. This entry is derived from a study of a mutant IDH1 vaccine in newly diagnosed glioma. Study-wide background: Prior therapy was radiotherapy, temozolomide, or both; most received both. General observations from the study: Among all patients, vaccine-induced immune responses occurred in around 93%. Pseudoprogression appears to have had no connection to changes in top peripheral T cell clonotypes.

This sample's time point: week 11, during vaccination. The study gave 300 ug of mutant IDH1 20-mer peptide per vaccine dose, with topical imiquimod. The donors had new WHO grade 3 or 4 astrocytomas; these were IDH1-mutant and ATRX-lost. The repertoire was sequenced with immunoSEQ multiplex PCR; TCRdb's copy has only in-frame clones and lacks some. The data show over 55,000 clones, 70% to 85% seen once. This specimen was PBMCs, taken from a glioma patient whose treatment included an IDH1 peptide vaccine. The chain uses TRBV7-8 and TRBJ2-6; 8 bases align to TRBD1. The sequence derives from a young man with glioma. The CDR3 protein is CASSQDRGDSGANVLTF. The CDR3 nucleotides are TGTGCCAGCAGCCAAGACAGGGGAGACTCTGGGGCCAACGTCCTGACTTTC.